Presented here are 24 T cell receptor beta chains from one specimen sequenced in a study of T cell responses to AZD1222 COVID-19 vaccine. Clones were sequenced by immunoSEQ multiplex PCR, and TCRdb holds only the in-frame ones, with some missing. The sample shows more than 150,000 clones, 85% to 95% of them seen only once. The sample consisted of peripheral blood, taken on day 0 of AZD1222 vaccination. All receptors come from an adult in good health.

The chain couples TRBV10-1 to TRBJ2-5; maybe TRBD1 (6 bases). Trimming cost V 6 bases and J 2 bases, with 10 bases left between them. The CDR3 is made up of 13 amino acids. Germline-derived CDR1 and CDR2 are WNHNN and SYGVQD (reference sequence). Here the CDR3 DNA reads TGCGCCAGCAGGAGGACAGATCAAGAGACCCAGTACTTC. The encoded protein is CASRRTDQETQYF.

The chain has TRBV4-2 and TRBJ1-5; 9 nucleotides align to TRBD1. The CDR3 runs 18 residues. Germline V gene lookup returns CDR1 LGHNA and CDR2 YNFKEQ. Losses at the gene ends were 1 base for V and 0 bases for J; bases not matched to a gene: 7. CDR3 nucleotides: TGTGCCAGCAGCCAAGGACAGGGGGGTACCTATAGCAATCAGCCCCAGCATTTT. Its protein product is CASSQGQGGTYSNQPQHF.

The J gene is TRBJ1-1, the V gene TRBV3-1 (or the pseudogene TRBV3-2); D not resolved. Germline V gene sequence: CDR1 LGHDT, CDR2 YNNKEL (reference sequence). This CDR3 region has 14 residues. With 4 bases removed from V and 0 bases from J, the gap between germline ends came to 9 bases. CDR3 sequence: CASSLGRLNTEAFF. The CDR3 bases are TGTGCCAGCAGCCTCGGACGGTTGAACACTGAAGCTTTCTTT.

There are many counts of this clone. The chain recombines TRBV7-9 with TRBJ1-6; 10 nucleotides agree with TRBD1. This CDR3 is built from 15 residues. Germline trimming cut 5 bases from V and 8 bases from J; bases unmatched to any gene: 6. CDR1 SEHNR and CDR2 FQNEAQ come from the germline V gene (reference sequence). The CDR3 nucleotides read TGTGCCAGCAGCCGCGCCGGGACAGGGGATTCACCCCTCCACTTT. This codes for CASSRAGTGDSPLHF. The whole variable domain, filled in from reference TRBV7-9 and TRBJ1-6, reads DTGVSQNPRHKITKRGQNVTFRCDPISEHNRLYWYRQTLGQGPEFLTYFQNEAQLEKSRLLSDRFSAERPKGSFSTLEIQRTEQGDSAMYLCASSRAGTGDSPLHFGNGTRLTVT.

The chain couples TRBV6-6 to TRBJ1-3, with 8 bases lining up with TRBD1. After removal of 7 bases from V and 0 bases from J, the junction contained 8 bases not matched to a gene. CDR1 is MNHNY and CDR2 is SVGAGI in the germline V gene (reference sequence). CDR3 size: 16 residues. Here the CDR3 reads CASTAATGASGNTIYF. Here the CDR3 DNA reads TGTGCCAGCACCGCCGCGACAGGGGCCTCTGGAAACACCATATATTTT.

The genes are TRBV28 and TRBJ1-2; 9 nucleotides agree with TRBD1. The length of the CDR3 is 14 residues. The V segment lost 2 bases and the J segment 6 bases; nucleotides outside the gene matches: 4. Germline V gives CDR1 MDHEN, CDR2 SYDVKM. The CDR3 nucleotides read TGTGCCAGCAGTTTAGGGGGGACAGGGCATGGCTACACCTTC. Protein: CASSLGGTGHGYTF.

The V gene is TRBV6-6, the J gene TRBJ1-4, with 10 bases lining up with TRBD1. From germline, CDR1 is MNHNY and CDR2 SVGAGI (reference sequence). This CDR3 is 14 amino acids long. V was clipped by 5 bases and J by 7 bases; unmatched bases: 4. CDR3 nucleotides: TGTGCCAGCAGTGCCGGGACAGGGGTTGAAAAACTGTTTTTT. Translating gives CASSAGTGVEKLFF.

The chain has TRBV4-1 and TRBJ2-1; no firm D call. The CDR3 consists of 13 residues. CDR1 is MGHRA, CDR2 YSYEKL, per germline. V was trimmed by 4 bases and J by 6 bases, leaving 10 bases between them. The CDR3 sequence is CASSPTGINEQFF. CDR3 sequence (DNA): TGCGCCAGCAGCCCTACGGGCATCAATGAGCAGTTCTTC.

A remark on this clone: At one end, the junction sequence differs from germline, possibly due to a read error. The chain couples TRBV6-2 or TRBV6-3 to TRBJ1-2; maybe TRBD1 (5 bases). This CDR3 spans 14 amino acids. The germline V gene has CDR1 MNHEY and CDR2 SVGEGT. The CDR3 DNA is TGTGCCAGCAGTTACTCGACCGGGACCAGCATTGTCTCATTC. Encoded protein: CASSYSTGTSIVSF.

The chain couples TRBV25-1 to TRBJ2-2; possible D gene TRBD1, 5 bases. CDR1 MGHDK and CDR2 SYGVNS come from the germline V gene. Trimming removed 1 base at V and 3 bases at J, with 6 bases between. The length of the CDR3 is 14 residues. Here the CDR3 DNA reads TGTGCCAGCAGTGAATCCAGGGACACCGGGGAGCTGTTTTTT. Translation: CASSESRDTGELFF.

The rearrangement joins TRBV29-1 to TRBJ2-1; 8 positions agree with TRBD2. Germline lookup yields CDR1 SQVTM and CDR2 ANQGSEA. The CDR3 is 13 residues long. DNA for the CDR3: TGCAGTAACACAGCGGGAGTAGGTGATGAGCAGTTCTTC. Encoded protein: CSNTAGVGDEQFF.

The chain recombines TRBV6-2 or TRBV6-3 with TRBJ1-1; 12 bases are a match to TRBD1. This CDR3 is built from 18 residues. The germline CDR1 and CDR2 sequences are MNHEY and SVGEGT. The V gene end was trimmed by 2 bases and the J gene end by 6 bases; junction bases not matched to a gene: 13. The CDR3 nucleotides read TGTGCCAGCAGTTACACATCCGGGACAGGGGGCGGAGTGGCTGAAGCTTTCTTT. Translating it yields CASSYTSGTGGGVAEAFF.

V is TRBV19 and J is TRBJ1-4, with TRBD1 identical over 8 bases. J lost 12 bases, V lost 6 bases, and 9 bases had no gene match. CDR3 length: 13 amino acids. Germline CDR1 LNHDA, CDR2 SQIVND (reference sequence). CDR3 loop: CASSRDRGGELFF. In DNA form, the CDR3 reads TGTGCCAGTAGCAGAGACAGGGGAGGAGAACTGTTTTTT.

The rearrangement joins TRBV11-3 to TRBJ2-1, with D possibly called TRBD1 or TRBD2 (5 bases each). Germline V gene lookup returns CDR1 SGHNT and CDR2 YENEEA. V was pared by 5 bases and J by 5 bases, with 13 bases between. There are 14 residues in the CDR3. CDR3 in DNA: TGTGCCAGCAGCCCTTACCGGGACCACAATGAGCAGTTCTTC. Residues: CASSPYRDHNEQFF.

This sequence joins TRBV14 and TRBJ1-6, with D perhaps matching TRBD1 (6 bases). The CDR3 contains 19 residues. V lost 5 bases and J 0 bases, leaving 20 bases between the germline ends. The germline V gene encodes CDR1 SGHDN and CDR2 FVKESK. The CDR3 DNA sequence: TGTGCCAGCAGCTCCACAGGGAAGCCTGTGAGCTCCTATAATTCACCCCTCCACTTT. It specifies CASSSTGKPVSSYNSPLHF.

The chain carries TRBV5-6 and TRBJ2-1; TRBD2 is a possible D gene (6 bases). CDR3 length equals 12 residues. Trimming removed 2 bases at V and 11 bases at J, with 11 bases between. Germline CDR1 reads SGHDT; CDR2 reads YYEEEE. The CDR3 spells CASSFGGGKQFF. The CDR3 DNA follows: TGTGCCAGCAGCTTCGGGGGAGGTAAGCAGTTCTTC.

CDR3: CASSLAGSGGKQTQYF. CDR3 in DNA: TGTGCCAGCAGCTTAGCGGGTAGCGGGGGGAAACAGACCCAGTACTTC. V and J are TRBV7-6 and TRBJ2-5; TRBD2 aligns across 10 bases. The CDR3 is 16 residues long. V gave up 0 bases and J gave up 6 bases; unmatched junction bases: 7. Per germline, CDR1 SGHVS and CDR2 FNYEAQ.

J is TRBJ2-6 and V is TRBV5-1, with 7 bases lining up with TRBD2. Germline V lookup: CDR1 SGHRS, CDR2 YFSETQ. The CDR3 runs 15 residues. The J segment lost 1 base and the V segment lost 4 bases, leaving 2 bases of the junction unmatched. The CDR3 is CASSPGRSGANVLTF. CDR3 coding DNA: TGCGCCAGCAGCCCCGGGAGGTCTGGGGCCAACGTCCTGACTTTC.

The genes are TRBV24-1 and TRBJ2-1; 12 bases align to TRBD2. The CDR3 is 17 residues long. Germline V gene sequence: CDR1 KGHDR, CDR2 SFDVKD. V lost 4 bases and J lost 4; bases outside the gene matches: 7. CDR3 sequence: CATSDPTSGGAYNEQFF. The CDR3 region has the DNA TGTGCCACCAGTGACCCGACTAGCGGGGGAGCTTACAATGAGCAGTTCTTC.

The chain links TRBV5-5 to TRBJ1-5; no firm D call. The CDR3 sequence is 13 residues long. Germline V lookup: CDR1 SGHKS, CDR2 YYEKEE (reference sequence). Trimming stripped 4 bases from V and 3 bases from J, with 8 bases between. The CDR3 DNA follows: TGTGCCAGCAGCCCTCGGTACAATCAGCCCCAGCATTTT. Translation gives CASSPRYNQPQHF.

This chain uses TRBV19 with TRBJ1-1; D is perhaps TRBD1 (5 bases). Looked up from germline, CDR1 is LNHDA and CDR2 is SQIVND (reference sequence). The V end was cut by 1 base, the J end by 7 bases, with 10 bases between. There are 13 residues in the CDR3. CDR3 sequence: CASSIVRGNEAFF. The CDR3 region has the DNA TGTGCCAGTAGTATAGTGAGGGGAAATGAAGCTTTCTTT.

The J gene is TRBJ2-1, the V gene TRBV4-2, with D unclear. V lost 0 bases, J lost 7 bases, and 10 bases lay in between. CDR3 length equals 14 residues. Germline CDR1 reads LGHNA; CDR2 reads YNFKEQ. Here the CDR3 reads CASSQEGFLNEQFF. The CDR3 nucleotides read TGTGCCAGCAGCCAAGAAGGATTTTTGAATGAGCAGTTCTTC.

This clone has just one count. V and J are TRBV5-8 and TRBJ1-4; unclear D gene. V was pared by 1 base and J by 8 bases, with 9 bases between. Germline CDR1 and CDR2: SGHTS and YDEGEE. The CDR3 extends over 13 amino acids. The CDR3 here is CASSLRASEKLFF. CDR3 nucleotide sequence: TGTGCCAGCAGCTTGCGCGCTTCCGAAAAACTGTTTTTT.

The rearrangement joins TRBV27 to TRBJ1-5, with D possibly TRBD1 on 5 matching bases. CDR1 is MNHEY, CDR2 SMNVEV, per germline (reference sequence). Trimming left V 8 bases short and J 6 bases short, with 17 bases between. This CDR3 has 14 amino acids. As DNA, the CDR3 is TGTGCCAGCTCGAGGGGCGGTGGCAGTCAGCCCCAGCATTTT. This codes for CASSRGGGSQPQHF.